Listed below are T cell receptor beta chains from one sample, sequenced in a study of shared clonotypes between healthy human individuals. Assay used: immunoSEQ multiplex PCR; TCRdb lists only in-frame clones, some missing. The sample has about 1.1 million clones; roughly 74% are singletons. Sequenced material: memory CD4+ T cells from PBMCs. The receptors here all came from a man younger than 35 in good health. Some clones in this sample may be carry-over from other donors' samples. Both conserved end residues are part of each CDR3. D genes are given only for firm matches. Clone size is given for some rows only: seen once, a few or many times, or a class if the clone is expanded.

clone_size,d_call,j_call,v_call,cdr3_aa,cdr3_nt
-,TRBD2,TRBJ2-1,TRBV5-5,CASSFGLAGLYNEQFF,TGTGCCAGCAGCTTTGGACTAGCGGGCCTATACAATGAGCAGTTCTTC
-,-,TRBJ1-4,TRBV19,CASSPIWRGEKGEKLFF,TGTGCCAGTAGCCCGATTTGGCGAGGCGAAAAGGGGGAAAAACTGTTTTTT
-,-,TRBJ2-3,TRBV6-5,CASSYTGSPDTQYF,TGTGCCAGCAGTTACACGGGATCTCCAGATACGCAGTATTTT
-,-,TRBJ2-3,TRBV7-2,CASSSDGRSDTQYF,TGTGCCAGCAGCTCGGATGGGCGTTCGGATACGCAGTATTTT
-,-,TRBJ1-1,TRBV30,CAWREPSRTEAFF,TGTGCCTGGAGGGAACCGTCGCGCACTGAAGCTTTCTTT
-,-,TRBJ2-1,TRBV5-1,CASSPDRPVGDEQFF,TGCGCCAGCAGTCCGGACAGACCCGTGGGAGATGAGCAGTTCTTC
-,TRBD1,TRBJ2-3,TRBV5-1,CASSRTGGAPTDTQYF,TGCGCCAGCTCACGGACAGGGGGCGCCCCCACAGATACGCAGTATTTT
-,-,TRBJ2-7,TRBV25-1,CASSPNRGITYEQYF,TGTGCCAGCAGCCCCAATAGGGGTATTACCTACGAGCAGTACTTC
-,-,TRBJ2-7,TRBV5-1,CASSLSVYGTGGYEQYF,TGCGCCAGCAGCTTGTCTGTTTACGGGACCGGTGGCTACGAGCAGTACTTC
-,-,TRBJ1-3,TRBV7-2,CASSWDSGPGNTIYF,TGTGCCAGCAGCTGGGATTCAGGGCCTGGAAACACCATATATTTT
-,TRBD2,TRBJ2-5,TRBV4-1,CASSQDSGDSGSMETQYF,TGCGCCAGCAGCCAAGATAGCGGTGATAGCGGGAGTATGGAGACCCAGTACTTC
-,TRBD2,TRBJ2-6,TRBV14,CASSHPLAGASGANVLTF,TGTGCCAGCAGCCACCCACTAGCGGGAGCATCTGGGGCCAACGTCCTGACTTTC
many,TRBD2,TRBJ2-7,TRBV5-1,CASSLAKGWSGTSEDKQYF,TGCGCCAGCAGCTTGGCCAAAGGTTGGTCAGGTACTAGCGAGGATAAGCAGTACTTC
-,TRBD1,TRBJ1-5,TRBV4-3,CARKTQGKQQPQHF,TGCGCCAGGAAGACACAGGGGAAGCAACAGCCCCAGCATTTT
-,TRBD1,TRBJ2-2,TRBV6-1,CASSEDRAANTGELFF,TGTGCCAGCAGTGAGGACAGGGCGGCGAACACCGGGGAGCTGTTTTTT
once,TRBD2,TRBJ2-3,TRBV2,CASSPGLVITDTQYF,TGTGCCAGCAGCCCCGGACTAGTCATCACAGATACGCAGTATTTT
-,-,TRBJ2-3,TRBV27,CASRRGAVSTDTQYF,TGTGCCAGCCGCCGGGGGGCGGTTAGCACAGATACGCAGTATTTT
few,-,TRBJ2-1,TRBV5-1,CASSLARNPMQEQFF,TGCGCCAGCAGCTTGGCGCGGAATCCTATGCAAGAGCAGTTCTTC
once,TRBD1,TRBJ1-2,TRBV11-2,CASSSHRPGTANYGYTF,TGTGCCAGCAGCTCTCACCGCCCCGGGACAGCGAACTATGGCTACACCTTC
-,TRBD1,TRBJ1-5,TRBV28,CASSLYFSRQGRGNQPQHF,TGTGCCAGCAGTTTGTATTTCTCGAGACAGGGAAGAGGCAATCAGCCCCAGCATTTT
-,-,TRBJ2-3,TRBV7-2,CASSFGGSTDTQYF,TGTGCCAGCAGCTTCGGCGGCTCCACAGATACGCAGTATTTT
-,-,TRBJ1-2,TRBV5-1,CASSLADSGYTF,TGCGCCAGCAGCTTGGCCGACTCTGGCTACACCTTC
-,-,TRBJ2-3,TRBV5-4,CASSLGGGGADTQYF,TGTGCCAGCAGTTTGGGGGGCGGGGGCGCAGATACGCAGTATTTT
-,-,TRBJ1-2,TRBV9,CASSVQGRGYTF,TGTGCCAGCAGCGTACAGGGTAGGGGCTACACCTTC
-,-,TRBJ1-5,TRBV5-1,CASSQDSPHQPQHF,TGCGCCAGCAGCCAGGACAGCCCCCATCAGCCCCAGCATTTT
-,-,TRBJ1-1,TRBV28,CASSFWGTEAFF,TGTGCCAGCAGTTTCTGGGGTACCGAAGCTTTCTTT
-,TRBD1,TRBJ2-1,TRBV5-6,CASSLLTRDREREQFF,TGTGCCAGCAGCTTGCTTACCCGGGACAGGGAGCGTGAGCAGTTCTTC
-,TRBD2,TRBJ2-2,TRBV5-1,CASSSGTSGRLYSAGELFF,TGCGCCAGCAGCTCCGGGACTAGCGGGAGGTTATATTCAGCCGGGGAGCTGTTTTTT
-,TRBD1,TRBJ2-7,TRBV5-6,CASRWRDREYEQYF,TGTGCCAGCAGGTGGAGGGACAGGGAATACGAGCAGTACTTC
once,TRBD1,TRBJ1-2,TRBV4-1,CASSLTTRDREYANYGYTF,TGCGCCAGCAGCCTGACGACCCGGGACAGGGAATACGCTAACTATGGCTACACCTTC
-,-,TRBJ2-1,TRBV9,CASSPRLASDEQFF,TGTGCCAGCAGCCCCCGGCTAGCTTCCGATGAGCAGTTCTTC
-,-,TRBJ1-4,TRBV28,CASSSRSGSDEKLFF,TGTGCCAGCAGTTCCAGGTCGGGGTCGGATGAAAAACTGTTTTTT
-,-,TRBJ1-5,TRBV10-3,CAISDSQTSNQPQHF,TGTGCCATCAGTGATTCACAGACTTCCAATCAGCCCCAGCATTTT
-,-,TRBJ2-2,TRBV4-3,CASSQGGGEYTGELFF,TGCGCCAGCAGCCAAGGAGGCGGAGAATACACCGGGGAGCTGTTTTTT
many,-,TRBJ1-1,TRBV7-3,CASSPGSLKRTEAFF,TGTGCCAGCAGCCCAGGGTCTCTTAAGCGGACTGAAGCTTTCTTT
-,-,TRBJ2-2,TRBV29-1,CSGTGTANTGELFF,TGCAGCGGCACCGGGACGGCGAACACCGGGGAGCTGTTTTTT
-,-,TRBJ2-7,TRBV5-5,CASSLTEGGQYF,TGTGCCAGCAGCTTGACCGAGGGAGGGCAGTACTTC
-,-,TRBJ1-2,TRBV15,CATSRAHGYGYTF,TGTGCCACCAGCAGAGCTCATGGCTATGGCTACACCTTC
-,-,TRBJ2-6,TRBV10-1,CASSAEGRAQSRANVLTF,TGCGCCAGCAGTGCTGAAGGAAGAGCACAAAGTCGGGCCAACGTCCTGACTTTC
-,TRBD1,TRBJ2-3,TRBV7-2,CASSLQRTGWTDTQYF,TGTGCCAGCAGCTTACAGAGGACAGGGTGGACAGATACGCAGTATTTT
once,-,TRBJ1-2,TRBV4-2,CASSQGDSKVGYTF,TGTGCCAGCAGCCAAGGGGACTCCAAGGTCGGGTACACCTTC
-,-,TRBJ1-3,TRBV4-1,CASSPGGGGPAAEGNTIYF,TGCGCCAGCAGCCCTGGAGGGGGGGGGCCGGCTGCGGAGGGAAACACCATATATTTT
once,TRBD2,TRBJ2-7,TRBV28,CASLTSASYEQYF,TGTGCCAGCCTGACTAGCGCGTCCTACGAGCAGTACTTC
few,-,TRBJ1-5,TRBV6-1,CASSDRDGSFNQPQHF,TGTGCCAGCAGTGACCGGGACGGAAGTTTCAATCAGCCCCAGCATTTT
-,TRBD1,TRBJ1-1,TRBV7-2,CASSSRQGGDTEAFF,TGTGCCAGCAGCTCTCGACAGGGGGGCGACACTGAAGCTTTCTTT
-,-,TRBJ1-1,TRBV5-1,CASSLAGRGGNTEAFF,TGCGCCAGCAGCTTGGCCGGGCGGGGAGGGAACACTGAAGCTTTCTTT
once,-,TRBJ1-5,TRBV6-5,CASTYFGGDGQPQHF,TGTGCCAGCACTTACTTTGGTGGGGACGGGCAGCCCCAGCATTTT